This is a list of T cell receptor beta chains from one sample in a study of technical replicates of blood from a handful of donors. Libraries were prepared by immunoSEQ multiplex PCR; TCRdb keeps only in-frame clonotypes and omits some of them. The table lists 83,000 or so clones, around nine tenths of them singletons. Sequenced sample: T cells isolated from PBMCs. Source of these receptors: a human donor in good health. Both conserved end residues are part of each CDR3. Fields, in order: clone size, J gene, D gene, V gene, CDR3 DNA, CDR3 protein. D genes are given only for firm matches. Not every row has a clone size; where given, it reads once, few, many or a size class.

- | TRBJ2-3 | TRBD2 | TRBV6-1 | TGTGCCAGCCGGGAGGGCAGCACAGATACGCAGTATTTT | CASREGSTDTQYF
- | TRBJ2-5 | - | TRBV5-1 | TGCGCCAGCAGCTTGATGGGACATGCAGTAGAGACCCAGTACTTC | CASSLMGHAVETQYF
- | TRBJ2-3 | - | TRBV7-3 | TGTGCCAGCAGCTTAACGTCGGCACAGTCAGATACGCAGTATTTT | CASSLTSAQSDTQYF
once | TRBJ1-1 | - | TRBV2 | TGTGCCAGCAAGAGGGAACAGGGCAGTACTGAAGCTTTCTTT | CASKREQGSTEAFF
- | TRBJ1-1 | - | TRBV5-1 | TGCGCCAGCAGCTTGAGCGACTTTGACACTGAAGCTTTCTTT | CASSLSDFDTEAFF
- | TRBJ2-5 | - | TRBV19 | TGTGCCAGTAGTCCCCGAACTAGAGAAAAAGAGACCCAGTACTTC | CASSPRTREKETQYF
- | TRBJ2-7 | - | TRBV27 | TGTGCCAGCAGTTGGGGTAGCGCCTACGAGCAGTACTTC | CASSWGSAYEQYF
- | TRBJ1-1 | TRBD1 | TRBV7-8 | TGTGCCAGCAGCTTAGGGACAGGGGGTACAGGAGCTTTCTTT | CASSLGTGGTGAFF
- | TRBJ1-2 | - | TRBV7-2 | TGTGCCAGCAGCTTAGTTACAGGACCGATCTATGGCTACACCTTC | CASSLVTGPIYGYTF
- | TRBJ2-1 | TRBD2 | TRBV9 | TGTGCCAGCAGCGTGGGGGGAGGGCGCGATGAGCAGTTCTTC | CASSVGGGRDEQFF
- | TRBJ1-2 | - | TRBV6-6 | TGTGCCAGCAAGGACGGGGGGCAGGACTATGGCTACACCTTC | CASKDGGQDYGYTF
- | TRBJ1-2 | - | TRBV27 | TGTGCCAGCAGTTCAGCCGGGTCTTACTATGGCTACACCTTC | CASSSAGSYYGYTF
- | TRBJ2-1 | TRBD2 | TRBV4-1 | TGCGCCAGCAGAACAGCGGGGACGCTGGATGAGCAGTTCTTC | CASRTAGTLDEQFF
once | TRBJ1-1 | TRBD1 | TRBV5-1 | TGCGCCAGCAGCTTACTAAAGGGGGCTTTGAACACTGAAGCTTTCTTT | CASSLLKGALNTEAFF
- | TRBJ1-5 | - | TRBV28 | TGTGCCAGCAGTTTATTCCGTAACTTAAATCAGCCCCAGCATTTT | CASSLFRNLNQPQHF
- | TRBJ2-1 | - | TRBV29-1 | TGCAGCGTTGATGGCAGATACAATGAGCAGTTCTTC | CSVDGRYNEQFF
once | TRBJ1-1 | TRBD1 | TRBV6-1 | TGTGCCAGCAGTGTTGTCGGAGCAGGGGACAGCGAAGCTTTCTTT | CASSVVGAGDSEAFF
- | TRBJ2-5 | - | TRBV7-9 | TGTGCCAGCAGCCTTGTCGGGAGACAAGAGACCCAGTACTTC | CASSLVGRQETQYF
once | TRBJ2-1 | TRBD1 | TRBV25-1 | TGTGCCAGCAGTGAGGCAGGACAGGGTTTCAATGAGCAGTTCTTC | CASSEAGQGFNEQFF
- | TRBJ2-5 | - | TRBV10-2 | TGCGCCAGCAGGGGGATCCAGGGCCAAGAGACCCAGTACTTC | CASRGIQGQETQYF
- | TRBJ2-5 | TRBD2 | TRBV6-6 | TGTGCCAGCAGTTACTCCGGAAGCGGGGGTGAGACCCAGTACTTC | CASSYSGSGGETQYF
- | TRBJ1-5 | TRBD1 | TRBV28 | TGTGCCAGCAGCTCAGGGGGCAGCAATCAGCCCCAGCATTTT | CASSSGGSNQPQHF
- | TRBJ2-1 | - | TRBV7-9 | TGTGCCAGCAGCTCCACGACTGCCCCCTCCGTACATGAGCAGTTCTTC | CASSSTTAPSVHEQFF
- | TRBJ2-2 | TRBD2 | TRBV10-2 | TGCGCCAGTCGGCCGGGACTAGCGGGAATAATTACCGGGGAGCTGTTTTTT | CASRPGLAGIITGELFF
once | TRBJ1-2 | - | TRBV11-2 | TGTGCCAGCAGGGCCGGGGAAGTGGGTTTGAATGGCTACACCTTC | CASRAGEVGLNGYTF
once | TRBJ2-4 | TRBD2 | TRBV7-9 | TGTGCCAGCAGCTCCACGGGACTAGCGGACGTAACCAAAAACATTCAGTACTTC | CASSSTGLADVTKNIQYF
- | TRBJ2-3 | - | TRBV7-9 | TGTGCCAGCAGCCCATACAGGATTACTAGCACAGATACGCAGTATTTT | CASSPYRITSTDTQYF
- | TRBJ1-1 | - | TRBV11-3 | TGTGCCAGCAGCCAGACACCGAACACTGAAGCTTTCTTT | CASSQTPNTEAFF
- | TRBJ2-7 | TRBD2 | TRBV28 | TGTGCCAGCAGTTTATTCTCTCGGTCCGGCGAGGCAGTGGCGGGAGGGTACGAGCAGTACTTC | CASSLFSRSGEAVAGGYEQYF
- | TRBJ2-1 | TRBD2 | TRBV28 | TGTGCCAGCAGTGCACCCGGGACTAGCGGATACTCCTACAATGAGCAGTTCTTC | CASSAPGTSGYSYNEQFF
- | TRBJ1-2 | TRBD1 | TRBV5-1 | TGCGCCAGCAGCTTGACGGGACAGGGGATTGATGGCTACACCTTC | CASSLTGQGIDGYTF
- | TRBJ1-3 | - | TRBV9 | TGTGCCAGCAGCTCCACCGACGGGAAAAGAAACACCATATATTTT | CASSSTDGKRNTIYF
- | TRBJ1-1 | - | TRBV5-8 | TGTGCCAGCAGCCTGCAGCAGGGAAGGCTGCCTTACACTGAAGCTTTCTTT | CASSLQQGRLPYTEAFF
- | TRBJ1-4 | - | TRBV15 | TGTGCCACCAGCAGAGACAGTTATAATGAAAAACTGTTTTTT | CATSRDSYNEKLFF
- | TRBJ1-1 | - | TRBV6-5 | TGTGCCAGCAATACGGGGTGGGACACTGAAGCTTTCTTT | CASNTGWDTEAFF
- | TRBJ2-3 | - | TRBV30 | TGTGCCTGGTGTCTTACTACAGATACGCAGTATTTT | CAWCLTTDTQYF
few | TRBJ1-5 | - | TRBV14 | TGTGCCAGGAAACTAATTTGGCCCCAGCATTTT | CARKLIWPQHF
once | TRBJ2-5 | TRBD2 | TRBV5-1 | TGCGCCAGCACCAATTCTTGGGCCGAGTCGCCCCGGGGGGTCCAGTACTTC | CASTNSWAESPRGVQYF
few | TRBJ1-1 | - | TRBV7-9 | TGTGCCAGCATCCCGACAGGGAACACTGAAGCTTTCTTT | CASIPTGNTEAFF
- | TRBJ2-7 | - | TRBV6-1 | TGTGCCAGCAGTCCGACTGAGACCTACGAGCAGTACTTC | CASSPTETYEQYF
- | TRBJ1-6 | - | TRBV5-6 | TGTGCCAGCAGCTTTACAGGTGGAAATTCACCCCTCCACTTT | CASSFTGGNSPLHF
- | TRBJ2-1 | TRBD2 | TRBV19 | TGTGCCAGTAGTATTACGGCGGGAGTAGGAAATGAGCAGTTCTTC | CASSITAGVGNEQFF
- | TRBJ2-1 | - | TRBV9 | TGTGCCAGCAGCAGCCCGCAGGGCCTCGCATACAATGAGCAGTTCTTC | CASSSPQGLAYNEQFF
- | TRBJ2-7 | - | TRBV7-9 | TGTGCCAGCAGCCCCTGGACAGATCGTACCTACGAGCAGTACTTC | CASSPWTDRTYEQYF
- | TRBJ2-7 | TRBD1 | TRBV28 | TGTGCCAGCAGGTATCTACAGGGGGCGCCATACGAGCAGTACTTC | CASRYLQGAPYEQYF
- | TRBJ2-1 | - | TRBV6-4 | TGTGCCAGCAGTGCCAGACTATCCCTCGATGAGCAGTTCTTC | CASSARLSLDEQFF
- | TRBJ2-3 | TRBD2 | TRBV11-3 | TGTGCCAGCAGCCGAGCGGGGCCCTCAGGCGAGACAGATACGCAGTATTTT | CASSRAGPSGETDTQYF
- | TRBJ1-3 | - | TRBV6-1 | TGTGCCAGCAGTGATAATGTCTACTCTGGAAACACCATATATTTT | CASSDNVYSGNTIYF
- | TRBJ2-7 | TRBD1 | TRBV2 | TGTGCCAGCAGCGGCAGGGGGAGCTCCTACGAGCAGTACTTC | CASSGRGSSYEQYF